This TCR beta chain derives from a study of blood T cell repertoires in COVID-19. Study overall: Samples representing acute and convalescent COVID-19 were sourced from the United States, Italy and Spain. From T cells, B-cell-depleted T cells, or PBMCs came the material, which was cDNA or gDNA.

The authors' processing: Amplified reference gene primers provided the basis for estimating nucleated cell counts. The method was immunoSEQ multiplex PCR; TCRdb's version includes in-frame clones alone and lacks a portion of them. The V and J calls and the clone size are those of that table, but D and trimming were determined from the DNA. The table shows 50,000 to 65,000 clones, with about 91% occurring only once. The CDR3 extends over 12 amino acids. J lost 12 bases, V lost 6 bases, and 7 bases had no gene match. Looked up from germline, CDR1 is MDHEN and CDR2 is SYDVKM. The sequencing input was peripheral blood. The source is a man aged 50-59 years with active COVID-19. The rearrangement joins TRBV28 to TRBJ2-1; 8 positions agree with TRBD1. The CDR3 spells CASSDQGARQFF. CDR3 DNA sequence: TGTGCCAGCAGCGACCAGGGGGCTAGGCAGTTCTTC.